This T cell receptor beta chain was captured in a study of control samples from healthy donors and cancer patients. CDR1 is SNHLY, CDR2 FYNNEI, per germline. The CDR3 has 13 amino acids. V trimming: 6 bases; J trimming: 0 bases; junction bases outside the gene matches: 1. Only in-frame clones appear in the TCRdb table, and some are missing; sequencing was by immunoSEQ multiplex PCR. The sample lists about 84,000 clones, roughly nine tenths seen once, with 15% to 20% in the top ten. This sequence joins TRBV2 and TRBJ1-1; the match to TRBD1 covers 7 bases. The sequenced material came from blood. The source is a man between 45 and 60 years old in good health. The CDR3 sequence is CASSGTVNTEAFF. CDR3 coding DNA: TGTGCCAGCAGCGGGACAGTGAACACTGAAGCTTTCTTT.